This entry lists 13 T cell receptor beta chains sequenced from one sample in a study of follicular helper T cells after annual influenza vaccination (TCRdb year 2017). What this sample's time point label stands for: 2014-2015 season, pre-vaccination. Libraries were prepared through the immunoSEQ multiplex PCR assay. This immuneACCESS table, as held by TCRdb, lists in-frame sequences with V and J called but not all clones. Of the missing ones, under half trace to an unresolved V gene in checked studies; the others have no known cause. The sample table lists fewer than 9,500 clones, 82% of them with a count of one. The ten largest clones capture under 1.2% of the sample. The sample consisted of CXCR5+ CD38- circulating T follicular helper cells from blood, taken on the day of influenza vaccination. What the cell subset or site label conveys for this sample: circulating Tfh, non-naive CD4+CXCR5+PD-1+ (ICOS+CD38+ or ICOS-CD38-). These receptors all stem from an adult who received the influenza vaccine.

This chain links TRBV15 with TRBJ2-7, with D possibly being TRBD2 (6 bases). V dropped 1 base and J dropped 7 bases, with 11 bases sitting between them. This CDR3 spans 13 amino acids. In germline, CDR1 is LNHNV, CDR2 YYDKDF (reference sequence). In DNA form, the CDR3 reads TGTGCCACCAGCAGAGGGGGGGTTACTGAGCAGTACTTC. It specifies CATSRGGVTEQYF.

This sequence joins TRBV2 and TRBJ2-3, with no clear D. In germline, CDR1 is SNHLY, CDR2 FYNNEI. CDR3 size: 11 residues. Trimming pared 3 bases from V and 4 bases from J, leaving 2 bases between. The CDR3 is CASSDPDTQYF. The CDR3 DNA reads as TGTGCCAGCAGTGATCCAGATACGCAGTATTTT.

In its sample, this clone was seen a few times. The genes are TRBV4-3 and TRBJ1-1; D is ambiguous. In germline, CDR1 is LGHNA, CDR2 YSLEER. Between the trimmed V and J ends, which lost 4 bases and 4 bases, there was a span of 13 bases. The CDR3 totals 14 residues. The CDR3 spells CASSPFGQFTEAFF. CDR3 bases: TGCGCCAGCAGCCCCTTTGGGCAGTTCACTGAAGCTTTCTTT.

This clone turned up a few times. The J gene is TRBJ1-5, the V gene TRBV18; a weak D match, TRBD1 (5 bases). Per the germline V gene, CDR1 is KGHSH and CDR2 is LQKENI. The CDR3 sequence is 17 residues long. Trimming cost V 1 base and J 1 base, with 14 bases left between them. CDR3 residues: CASSPLQGIVSNQPQHF. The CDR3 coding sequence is TGTGCCAGCTCACCACTTCAGGGAATCGTCAGCAATCAGCCCCAGCATTTT. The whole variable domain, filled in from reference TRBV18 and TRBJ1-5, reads NAGVMQNPRHLVRRRGQEARLRCSPMKGHSHVYWYRQLPEEGLKFMVYLQKENIIDESGMPKERFSAEFPKEGPSILRIQQVVRGDSAAYFCASSPLQGIVSNQPQHFGDGTRLSIL.

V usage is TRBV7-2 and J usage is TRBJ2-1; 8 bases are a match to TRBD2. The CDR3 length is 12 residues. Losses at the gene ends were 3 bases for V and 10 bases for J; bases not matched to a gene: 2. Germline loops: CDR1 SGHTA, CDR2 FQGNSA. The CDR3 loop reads CASSFGGGEQFF. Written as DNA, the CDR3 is TGTGCCAGCAGCTTCGGGGGGGGCGAGCAGTTCTTC.

The DNA of the CDR3 is TGTGCCAGCTCACCACCAAGCGGGGGACTCCCTAACAATGAGCAGTTCTTC. Translated: CASSPPSGGLPNNEQFF. This sequence joins TRBV18 and TRBJ2-1, with 8 nucleotides matching TRBD2. Germline assignment: CDR1 KGHSH and CDR2 LQKENI. This CDR3 region has 17 residues. The V segment lost 0 bases and the J segment 5 bases; nucleotides outside the gene matches: 9.

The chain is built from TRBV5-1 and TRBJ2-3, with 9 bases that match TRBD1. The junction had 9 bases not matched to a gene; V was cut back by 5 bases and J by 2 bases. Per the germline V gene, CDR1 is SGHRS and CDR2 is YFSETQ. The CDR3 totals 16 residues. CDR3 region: CASRTGTGRYTDTQYF. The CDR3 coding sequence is TGCGCCAGCAGAACCGGGACAGGGAGATACACAGATACGCAGTATTTT.

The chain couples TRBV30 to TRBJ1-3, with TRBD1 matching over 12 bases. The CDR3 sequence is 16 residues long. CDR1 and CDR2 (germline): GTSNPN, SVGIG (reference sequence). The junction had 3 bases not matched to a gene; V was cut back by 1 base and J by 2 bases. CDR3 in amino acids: CAWSEGTGGPGNTIYF. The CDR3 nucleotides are TGTGCCTGGAGTGAGGGGACAGGGGGCCCTGGAAACACCATATATTTT. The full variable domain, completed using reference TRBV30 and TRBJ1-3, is SQTIHQWPATLVQPVGSPLSLECTVEGTSNPNLYWYRQAAGRGLQLLFYSVGIGQISSEVPQNLSASRPQDRQFILSSKKLLLSDSGFYLCAWSEGTGGPGNTIYFGEGSWLTVV.

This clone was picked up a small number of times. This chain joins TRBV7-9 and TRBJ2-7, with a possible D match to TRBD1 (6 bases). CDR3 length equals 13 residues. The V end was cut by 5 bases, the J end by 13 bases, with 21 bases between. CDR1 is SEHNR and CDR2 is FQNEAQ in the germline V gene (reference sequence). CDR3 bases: TGTGCCAGCAGCCCCGGAACTGGACAGCTCCTATACTTC. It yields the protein CASSPGTGQLLYF.

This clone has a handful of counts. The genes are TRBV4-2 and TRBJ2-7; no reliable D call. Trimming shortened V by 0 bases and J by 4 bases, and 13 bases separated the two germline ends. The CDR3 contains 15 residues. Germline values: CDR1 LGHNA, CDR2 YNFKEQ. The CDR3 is CASSQEVVMTYEQYF. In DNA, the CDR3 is TGTGCCAGCAGCCAAGAAGTGGTAATGACTTACGAGCAGTACTTC.

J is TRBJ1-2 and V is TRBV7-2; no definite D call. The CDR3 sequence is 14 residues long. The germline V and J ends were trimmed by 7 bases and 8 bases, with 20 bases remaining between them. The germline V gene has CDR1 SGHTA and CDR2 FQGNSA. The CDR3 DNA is TGTGCCAGCACCGCCGACTTCAACTCGGGGGGCTACACCTTC. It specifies CASTADFNSGGYTF.

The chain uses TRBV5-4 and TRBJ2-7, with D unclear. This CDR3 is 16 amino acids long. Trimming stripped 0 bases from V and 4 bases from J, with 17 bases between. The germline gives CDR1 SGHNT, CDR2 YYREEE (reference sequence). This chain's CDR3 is CASSLGGLTSSYEQYF. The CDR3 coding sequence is TGTGCCAGCAGCTTGGGTGGGTTAACGAGCTCTTACGAGCAGTACTTC.

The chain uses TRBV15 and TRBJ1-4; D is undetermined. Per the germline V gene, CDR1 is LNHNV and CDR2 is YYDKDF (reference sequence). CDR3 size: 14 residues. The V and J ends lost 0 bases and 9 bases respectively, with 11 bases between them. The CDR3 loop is CATSRDRAGQKLFF. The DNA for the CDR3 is TGTGCCACCAGCAGAGATCGAGCAGGCCAAAAACTGTTTTTT.